The rows below give T cell receptor beta chains drawn from one sample of a study of T cells in Graves' hyperthyroidism and ophthalmopathy. One entry per CDR3 protein, called by TCRdb with MiXCR from the multiplex PCR reads. The sample has about half a million distinct CDR3 sequences; 20% to 25% are singletons. Sequencing input: blood. These receptor sequences come from a man younger than 35 with Graves' hyperthyroidism. The CDR3 runs from the conserved cysteine through the conserved F or W.

v_call	j_call	cdr3_length	cdr3_aa
TRBV28	TRBJ2-7	15	CASSPGAYPIGEQYF
TRBV12-3/TRBV12-4	TRBJ1-1	14	CASSLGHPNTEAFF
TRBV7-7	TRBJ2-5	16	CASSAHPTGARETQYF
TRBV20-1	TRBJ2-5	14	CSAPRWGDQETQYF
TRBV15	TRBJ2-2	15	CATSRDLGASGELFF
TRBV19	TRBJ2-7	13	CASSKGIDYEQYF
TRBV20-1	TRBJ1-5	14	CSASQDLGDQPQHF
TRBV13	TRBJ2-7	13	CASSAGTALPQYF
TRBV7-8	TRBJ2-7	15	CASSMWTGQRYEQYF
TRBV12-3/TRBV12-4	TRBJ1-2	14	CASSRDRQYYGYTF
TRBV12-3/TRBV12-4	TRBJ2-5	14	CASSFKTGGETQYF
TRBV12-5	TRBJ1-1	18	CASGPSSGTVHLNTEAFF
TRBV3-1	TRBJ1-1	14	CASSPPRARTEAFF
TRBV6-1	TRBJ1-5	15	CASSEDRVVNQPQHF
TRBV15	TRBJ2-7	13	CATSRDLEGEQYF
TRBV15	TRBJ2-2	15	CATSLGTGRTGELFF
TRBV2	TRBJ1-1	13	CANTGEVGAEAFF
TRBV9	TRBJ1-3	14	CASSVGGSRNTLYF
TRBV18	TRBJ1-1	14	CASAQGSMNTEAFF
TRBV7-6	TRBJ1-1	15	CASSLVGQTGTEAFF
TRBV28	TRBJ2-2	19	CASSSYFGREQGIAGELFF
TRBV12-3/TRBV12-4	TRBJ2-2	15	CASRQTGLSTGELFF
TRBV6-1	TRBJ2-7	16	CASRQNTGSRAYEQYF
TRBV4-1	TRBJ1-2	13	CASSSPGPAGYTF
TRBV10-3	TRBJ2-5	13	CAISEGGRETQYF
TRBV30	TRBJ1-1	13	CAWSVLGGTEAFF
TRBV6-5	TRBJ2-7	13	CASSFSGGHEQYF
TRBV25-1	TRBJ1-1	8	CAHGGAFF
TRBV18	TRBJ1-1	11	CASSDDTEAFF
TRBV28	TRBJ2-7	16	CASSPTPRTRLYEQYF
TRBV20-1	TRBJ2-2	14	CSAARTGGYWELFF